The sequence of this T cell receptor beta chain was determined in a study of T cells in Graves' hyperthyroidism and ophthalmopathy. The CDR3 length is 14 residues. V trimming: 6 bases; J trimming: 7 bases; junction bases outside the gene matches: 13. Per germline, CDR1 GTSNPN and CDR2 SVGIG (reference sequence). From RNA transcripts, TCR beta CDR3 regions were amplified. HTBI primers were employed in a first-round RT-PCR of the TCR CDR3. TCRdb called the multiplex PCR reads again in MiXCR, with one record for every CDR3 protein. The sample carries about 360,000 distinct CDR3 sequences, less than 15% recorded once. Isolation of PBMCs was performed on approximately 10 ml fresh peripheral blood.

The rearrangement uses TRBV30 and TRBJ2-7; TRBD2 matches 9 bases. This receptor was taken from a woman aged 18-30 years with Graves' hyperthyroidism. The sequenced material came from blood. The CDR3 DNA reads as TGTGCCTGCGCGCTAGGAAGGCGGGAGGGGGAGCAGTACTTC. Translated, it gives CACALGRREGEQYF.